This record looks at one TCR beta chain sequence and its context. What antigen it recognizes has not been identified. No quality values exist for individual bases; no much larger clone is one base distant. For the CD8 naive samples, CD45RO-negative cells were positively selected for CCR7, yielding a CD45RA+CCR7+ population from which TemRA cells were excluded. The donors were healthy, HIV-negative adults with no recently reported acute infections or vaccinations. All donors were Caucasian adults living in Nashville, Tennessee, USA. After blood collection by leukapheresis, PBMCs were isolated using Ficoll-Histopaque density gradient centrifugation and then cryopreserved in the vapor phase of liquid nitrogen. Analytical flow cytometry was used to check the purity and quantity of each magnetically sorted T cell population. Genomic DNA was isolated from each sorted fraction and quantified by UV absorbance on a Nanodrop 2000c.

The sample originates from a study of shared clonotypes between healthy human individuals (dated by TCRdb to about 2020). Broadly, across the study: The cohort included three men and a couple of women between 18 and 49 years of age. For each donor, CD4 naive and CD4 memory were each given three plates, CD8 naive was given two plates, and CD8 memory was given one plate. The study deeply sequenced blood TCR repertoires of about five healthy adults to estimate repertoire size and the extent of clonotype sharing between individuals. Different laboratories and diverse techniques were used to prepare libraries and sequence TCR repertoires, to increase sequencing depth and limit assay-specific biases. Per donor, leukapheresis produced somewhere between about 0.94 and 9.5 billion PBMCs. The investigation overall reported the following: When several donors were compared, the shared fraction of clonotypes was about 5.4% for naive CD4, approximately 3.3% for naive CD8, 2.3% for memory CD4, and 0.4% for memory CD8. Compared with non-shared clonotypes, the clonotypes found in all four sorted-subset donors had higher generation probabilities. Because the study included a small number of donors, the genetic and exposure-history diversity represented was limited. Naive subsets generally had larger estimated clonotype richness than memory subsets. Pairwise subsampling indicated that sequencing depth was expected to affect the degree of clonotype sharing among donors. Even with the large sequencing depth, rarefaction of the sorted-subset datasets indicated that sequencing was incomplete. Sampling was restricted to blood, and TCR repertoires in tissue are likely to differ from TCR repertoires in blood.

Using the deep immunoSEQ assay, multiplex PCR amplified TCR CDR3 regions from genomic DNA. For each cell subset, the extracted genomic DNA was distributed evenly across all wells of several immunoSEQ 96-well plates, and each plate served as one replicate. For sorted subsets, each replicate PCR was loaded with approximately 190 ng genomic DNA, equivalent to about 30,000 T cell genomes. Purified libraries were measured with a Qubit 3.0 fluorometer, size-checked on a Bioanalyzer 2100, and measured again with the KAPA Library Quantification kit. Every immunoSEQ 96-well plate was sequenced on a separate single-read 150-cycle Illumina NextSeq 550 flow cell. Turning to the authors' computational methods: The immunoSEQ output contained only junctional sequences without quality scores, so filtering could not match that applied to full-length reads. Sequences were annotated with PyIR, a Python wrapper for IgBLAST v1.9, using IMGT germline references to assign V/J genes and CDR3. Reads were filtered out if the reads had weak V/J assignments (E-value above 1e-6), no CDR3, stop codons, out-of-frame junctions, or ambiguous translated residues. A V3J clonotype was defined by an identical inferred V gene, J gene, and CDR3 amino acid sequence. Percentage overlap between repertoires was calculated by dividing the number of shared unique clonotypes by the size of the smaller repertoire. Repertoire richness was assessed with RTK rarefaction, the Chao1 estimator, and Recon v2.1 estimates of unobserved clonotypes. OLGA was used to compute generation probabilities for all TCRbeta clonotypes that the gDNA method yielded from four donors. TCRdb stores this immuneACCESS table with in-frame sequences only. Part of the clones is absent; in the studies checked, under half of the shortfall reflects unresolved V genes, and no reason is known for the rest. D and trimming were read from the DNA, whereas the V and J calls and clone size are those reported in that table. In this sample the table shows under 1 million clones, 95% to 97% of which occur a single time. Around 0.21% of the sample belongs to the ten largest clones.

The TCR was taken from a man aged 25 to 45 in good health. The source material was naive CD8+ T cells sorted from blood. This specimen's cell subset or site label, per the study, means: CD45RA+CCR7+.

In nucleotide form, the sequence is TGTGCCAGTAGTAGCGCCCTTGGGAATGAGCAGTTCTTC. This codes for CASSSALGNEQFF. Here the chain combines TRBV19 and TRBJ2-1, with the D gene not clear enough to name. Measured from the cysteine to the phenylalanine, the CDR3 is 13 residues long. Just CDR3 DNA is preserved here, 39 bases in frame from base 1. CDR1 and CDR2 are read off the germline V gene (reference sequence) as LNHDA and SQIVND. V is shortened by 4 bases, J by 7 bases, and the region joining them spans 11 bases.